This TCR beta chain was documented in a study of shared clonotypes between healthy human individuals. Looking at the study overall: CD8 memory received one plate per donor, CD8 naive two, CD4 memory three and CD4 naive three.

Terminally differentiated effector memory CD45RA+ cells were excluded by CCR7 positive selection of CD45RO-negative cells. This was a deep-level run. The data were produced by immunoSEQ multiplex PCR, yet TCRdb's version contains in-frame clones alone and is incomplete. The sample shows roughly 1,800,000 clones, over 85% of them seen only once. A single count supports this clone. The TCR was taken from a man aged 18 to 29 in good health. The specimen sequenced was naive CD8+ T cells sorted from blood.

CDR3 sequence: CASSNPGTGEVSSPLHF. CDR3 coding DNA: TGTGCCAGCAGCAACCCCGGAACGGGTGAGGTATCCTCACCCCTCCACTTT. V gene TRBV5-6 combines with J gene TRBJ1-6; D gene uncertain. Germline V gene data show CDR1 as SGHDT and CDR2 as YYEEEE. The CDR3 sequence is 17 residues long. Trimming shortened V by 4 bases and J by 10 bases, and 24 bases separated the two germline ends.